One and the same sample provided the 9 T cell receptor beta chains below, sequenced in a study of T cells of healthy individuals. Each CDR3 protein is one row after TCRdb ran MiXCR on the 5' RACE reads. The sample has fewer than 70,000 distinct CDR3 sequences, roughly 14% seen once. These receptor sequences come from a human donor in good health.

This clonotype occurred many times. This chain connects TRBV12-3 or TRBV12-4 to TRBJ1-1, with 10 nucleotides matching TRBD1. The CDR3 is made up of 15 amino acids. After removal of 6 bases from V and 3 bases from J, the junction contained 7 bases not matched to a gene. Here the CDR3 reads CASRRDRGLHTEAFF. The CDR3 bases are TGTGCCAGCAGACGGGACAGGGGACTGCACACTGAAGCTTTCTTT.

This clonotype came up a few times. J is TRBJ2-7 and V is TRBV20-1; 12 bases match TRBD1. The V gene's germline CDR1 is DFQATT and CDR2 SNEGSKA (reference sequence). V shed 6 bases and J 6 bases; nucleotides not matched to a gene: 6. This CDR3 contains 13 residues. CDR3 sequence reads: CSARWDRGPEQYF. Written as DNA, the CDR3 is TGCAGTGCCCGGTGGGACAGGGGGCCCGAGCAGTACTTC.

The sample holds a few counts of this clonotype. The V and J genes are TRBV21-1 and TRBJ2-1; the listed D gene, TRBD2, was not tested against the DNA. TRBV21-1 is an annotated pseudogene. CDR3 size: 18 residues. The CDR3 protein is CASSSRRGLAGRVNEQFF. The CDR3 bases are TGTGCCAGCAGCTCACGCCGCGGACTAGCGGGGAGGGTCAATGAGCAGTTCTTC.

A few counts support this clonotype. V and J are TRBV10-3 and TRBJ2-5, with TRBD2 matching 7 bases. CDR1 is ENHRY and CDR2 is SYGVKD in the germline V gene. The CDR3 covers 14 residues. V was pared by 2 bases and J by 2 bases, with 2 bases of the junction left unmatched. This CDR3 reads CAISEGLDQETQYF. CDR3 nucleotides: TGTGCCATCAGTGAGGGACTAGATCAAGAGACCCAGTACTTC.

The chain is built from TRBV28 and TRBJ1-5; no clear D gene. The V end lost 7 bases, the J end lost 2 bases, and 12 bases lay between the germline ends. The CDR3 is 14 residues long. Germline V gene data show CDR1 as MDHEN and CDR2 as SYDVKM. CDR3 nucleotide sequence: TGTGCCAGCAACGGTTGGGGTCGCAATCAGCCCCAGCATTTT. It codes for CASNGWGRNQPQHF.

This clonotype was seen repeatedly, ten times or more. CDR3: CASSLAGDRGTDTQYF. CDR3 DNA sequence: TGCGCCAGCAGCTTGGCAGGGGACAGGGGCACAGATACGCAGTATTTT. The chain recombines TRBV5-1 with TRBJ2-3, with 9 bases matching TRBD1. Germline V gene lookup returns CDR1 SGHRS and CDR2 YFSETQ. The CDR3 length is 16 residues. With 0 bases clipped from V and 1 base from J, the junction kept 3 bases outside the gene matches.

The chain recombines TRBV30 with TRBJ1-5; TRBD1 matches 8 bases. CDR3 size: 16 residues. With V trimmed by 2 bases and J by 11 bases, 17 bases remained unmatched. The germline gives CDR1 GTSNPN, CDR2 SVGIG (reference sequence). CDR3 protein: CAWSSPGTGSWRTQHF. CDR3 nucleotides: TGTGCCTGGAGTTCCCCAGGGACAGGTTCCTGGAGGACCCAGCATTTT.

This clonotype was detected a few times. The chain couples TRBV5-1 to TRBJ2-3; perhaps TRBD1 as D (6 bases). CDR1 is SGHRS and CDR2 is YFSETQ in the germline V gene. V was pared by 6 bases and J by 4 bases, with 15 bases between. The CDR3 runs 14 residues. The CDR3 is CASINKQGSDTQYF. In DNA form, the CDR3 reads TGCGCCAGCATTAACAAACAGGGATCAGATACGCAGTATTTT.

This clonotype was seen a handful of times. The gene calls are TRBV4-1 and TRBJ1-2; D gene ambiguous. Germline V gene lookup returns CDR1 MGHRA and CDR2 YSYEKL. V shed 4 bases and J shed 4 bases, with 19 bases lying between them. CDR3 size: 16 residues. The CDR3 nucleotides are TGCGCCAGCAGCCCCCCGGCGGTACCAGATGTCTATGGCTACACCTTC. Its protein is CASSPPAVPDVYGYTF.